The source of this T cell receptor beta chain is a study of cytomegalovirus exposure and HLA in healthy donors. Overall study context: Around 80 million unique TCR sequences came from HLA-typed donors in an early release. Study-wide results and limits: In vitro testing confirmed three CMV-associated chains as specific for CMV antigens. Cytomegalovirus-associated status was assigned to more than 150 TCR beta chains.

The PCR contained 60 Vbeta and 13 Jbeta primers. Assay: immunoSEQ multiplex PCR; the TCRdb copy retains only in-frame clones and omits some. This sample carries 200,000 to 250,000 clones, around 80% of them seen once, and the ten largest clones take 0.6% to 0.7%. Trimming took off 8 bases at V and 1 base at J, with 11 bases between the two ends. The CDR3 is 14 residues long. CDR1 SNHLY and CDR2 FYNNEI come from the germline V gene. This clone was detected once. Its antigen is currently unknown. This clonotype was sampled from a man aged 18 to 29 in good health and CMV-seronegative. V is TRBV2 and J is TRBJ2-2, with a weak D call TRBD2 (6 bases). The sequenced material came from PBMCs. This CDR3 reads CASVGGRNTGELFF. Written as DNA, the CDR3 is TGTGCCAGCGTTGGGGGGAGGAACACCGGGGAGCTGTTTTTT.